The entry that follows covers one TCR beta chain sequence. This clonotype appeared many times. The antigen it recognizes is unknown. The record has no base qualities; no much larger clone is one base away. For sorted-subset TCR libraries, 1 million sorted CD4+ or CD8+ T cells were used. Multiple sclerosis patients were enrolled in a US clinical protocol under which disease progression was evaluated by magnetic resonance imaging. Peripheral blood was subjected to Ficoll-Hypaque density gradient centrifugation to isolate PBMCs, which were then cryopreserved in liquid nitrogen. Paired sorted CD4+ and CD8+ subsets came from healthy controls, HAM/TSP patients and MS patients. The CDR3 contains 15 residues, cysteine and phenylalanine counted. Just CDR3 DNA is preserved here, 45 bases in frame from base 1. V is cut back by 5 bases and J by 6 bases, with 13 bases in the junction unmatched. cDNA was synthesized by template-switch 5'RACE using a primer carrying a 10-nucleotide random unique molecular identifier by which each TCR transcript was tagged. Over 180 million TCR-beta sequences, covering 15-18 subjects, were produced in each sequencing run. Total RNA was extracted with the RNeasy kit. Using the KAPA Real-time Library Amplification kit, TCR-beta VDJ regions were amplified with primers for the TCR constant region and the 5'RACE anchor. A first PCR added sample indexes and Illumina adaptors, and a second PCR then raised library yield. After Ampure bead purification, the TCR product of roughly 650 bp was size-selected on a 2% E-gel SizeSelection system. Before pooling, libraries had their quality checked on a Bioanalyzer, their concentration measured with Qubit, and their quantity determined with the Kapa Library Quantification kit. Libraries were sequenced paired-end 2 x 150 bp on an Illumina HiSeq 2500. To increase sequence diversity, about 24-32% phiX was spiked into each library pool. From the authors' description of their analysis: The quality-filtered reads were processed with the UMI-based MiGEC pipeline, whose error correction step removed more than 80% of the raw TCR sequences. VDJ genes were aligned to IMGT germline references, and each clonotype was defined by a unique CDR3 amino acid sequence together with V-J genes. VDJtools evaluated clonal expansion, Shannon diversity and CDR3 relatedness (CalcPairwiseDistances, ClusterSamples); CLCbio workbench built phylogenetic trees. Using coefficient-of-variation modelling across technical triplicates, the study counted a clone as expanded if it had at least 8 unique UMIs. The public reads were quality trimmed at Q25 with fastp and then assembled into clones with MiXCR by TCRdb, keeping productive beta chains. Every CDR3 protein is listed once, alongside the most common genes and DNA of its rows. The V and J calls come from TCRdb's annotation, not from the publication. This sample has about 55,000 distinct CDR3 sequences in its table, and 3% to 4% of those were observed once. The ten largest clones take up roughly 2% of the sample.

This entry is derived from a study of neurological immune-mediated disorders (dated 2019 in TCRdb). About the full investigation: Among the roughly 34 multiple sclerosis patients, relapsing-remitting MS accounted for about 31 and secondary progressive MS accounted for 3. Peripheral blood TCR-beta repertoires from HTLV-I-associated myelopathy (HAM/TSP) patients, multiple sclerosis patients and healthy controls were compared by UMI-based sequencing. Alongside PBMC samples, the set of around 99 TCR-beta libraries contained longitudinal samples, technical triplicates, and paired CD4+ and CD8+ T-cell subsets that had been sorted. Of the 70 or so subjects in the cohort, some 14 were HAM/TSP patients, around 34 were multiple sclerosis patients, and around 20 were healthy controls. Overall study results and their limits: In phylogenetic analysis, the repertoires of 18 of 34 MS patients grouped into a cluster of related CDR3 sequences, which suggests a possible signature at the repertoire level. Expanded clones from different subjects shared no identical CDR3 amino acid sequences, which suggests that TCR-beta repertoires were private in all groups. No clinical or MRI features were associated with the MS cluster, and the authors said that larger cohorts are needed. The highest TCR clonal expansion was observed in HAM/TSP patients, whereas the lowest was observed in MS patients, even when compared with healthy controls.

Here the chain combines TRBV12-3 or TRBV12-4 and TRBJ2-7; 7 central nucleotides agree with TRBD1. The sample comprised CD4+ T cells from blood. The source is a woman aged 40 to 50 with multiple sclerosis. The bases read TGTGCCAGCAGTCCGAGGACAGGCAGAAAAGGCGAGCAGTACTTC. The encoded protein is CASSPRTGRKGEQYF.